The 10 T cell receptor beta chains below come from one sample, sequenced in a study of CD8 T cells in ankylosing spondylitis. TCRdb fed the 5' RACE reads into MiXCR, producing one record per CDR3 protein. The table has 200,000 to 300,000 distinct CDR3 sequences, roughly a quarter seen once. Material: blood, either unsorted or a sorted T cell fraction (not recorded which). Source of these receptors: a male donor with ankylosing spondylitis or in good health (not recorded which).

This clonotype has just a few counts. This chain joins TRBV20-1 and TRBJ1-1, with D perhaps TRBD1 (6 bases). The CDR3 contains 15 residues. The germline V and J ends were trimmed by 8 bases and 0 bases, with 19 bases remaining between them. Germline V CDR1 and CDR2: DFQATT, SNEGSKA (reference sequence). CDR3 DNA sequence: TGCAGTTCCTGCCGACCGGACAGCATGAACACTGAAGCTTTCTTT. This gives the protein CSSCRPDSMNTEAFF.

This clonotype was seen many times. The V call is TRBV20-1, the J call TRBJ2-5; D is uncertain. The CDR3 loop spans 11 amino acids. Germline V gene data show CDR1 as DFQATT and CDR2 as SNEGSKA (reference sequence). Trimming took 3 bases from V and 6 from J, leaving 8 bases between them. The chain's CDR3 is CSASAGQTQYF. In DNA form, the CDR3 reads TGCAGTGCTAGCGCTGGTCAGACCCAGTACTTC.

There are a few counts of this clonotype. This rearrangement joins TRBV18 to TRBJ2-4, with TRBD1 identical over 7 bases. CDR1 and CDR2 (germline): KGHSH, LQKENI. The CDR3 runs 13 residues. Germline trimming cut 3 bases from V and 7 bases from J; bases unmatched to any gene: 3. Written as DNA, the CDR3 is TGTGCCAGCTCACCCGGGACAGAGAACATTCAGTACTTC. The encoded protein is CASSPGTENIQYF.

The rearrangement joins TRBV23-1 to TRBJ2-7; the match to TRBD1 covers 8 bases. TRBV23-1 is treated as an ORF (open reading frame) with a function not yet certain. The CDR3 spans 16 residues. V trimming: 0 bases; J trimming: 7 bases; junction bases outside the gene matches: 11. CDR3 protein: CASSQSLKQGEGEQYF. The CDR3 DNA follows: TGCGCCAGCAGTCAATCGTTAAAACAGGGGGAAGGGGAGCAGTACTTC.

This clonotype was observed many times. The rearrangement uses TRBV20-1 and TRBJ1-2; D unresolved. V was clipped by 3 bases and J by 4 bases, with 6 bases between them. Germline V lookup: CDR1 DFQATT, CDR2 SNEGSKA (reference sequence). There are 11 residues in the CDR3. The chain's CDR3 is CSARSAYGYTF. The CDR3 region has the DNA TGCAGTGCTAGGTCAGCCTATGGCTACACCTTC.

The chain has TRBV20-1 and TRBJ1-1; weak D call: TRBD1 (6 bases). This CDR3 region has 13 residues. V was shortened by 7 bases and J by 3 bases, with 15 bases between the two germline ends. Per germline, CDR1 DFQATT and CDR2 SNEGSKA (reference sequence). CDR3 loop: CSVPGAWDTEAFF. The CDR3 DNA follows: TGCAGTGTCCCGGGGGCTTGGGACACTGAAGCTTTCTTT.

The table lists this clonotype with many counts. The chain employs TRBV12-3 or TRBV12-4 and TRBJ1-1; no definite D call. The CDR3 consists of 15 residues. V lost 5 bases and J lost 7, with 20 bases in between. DNA for the CDR3: TGTGCCAGCAGTCCTAGTGCCGGTCACAATCTTGAAGCTTTCTTT. Translating it yields CASSPSAGHNLEAFF.

The table lists this clonotype with many counts. This chain connects TRBV5-1 to TRBJ2-1, with 7 bases lining up with TRBD1. The CDR3 sequence is 16 residues long. The junction had 12 bases not matched to a gene; V was cut back by 2 bases and J by 7 bases. Germline V gene lookup returns CDR1 SGHRS and CDR2 YFSETQ. CDR3 loop: CASSLRPGTALNEQFF. The CDR3 DNA follows: TGCGCCAGCAGCTTACGTCCCGGGACAGCATTGAATGAGCAGTTCTTC.

This chain links TRBV20-1 with TRBJ2-3, with D unresolved. Trimming removed 3 bases at V and 6 bases at J, with 7 bases between. This CDR3 contains 11 residues. Germline V gives CDR1 DFQATT, CDR2 SNEGSKA (reference sequence). The CDR3: CSASDKDTQYF. The CDR3 bases are TGCAGTGCTAGTGATAAGGATACGCAGTATTTT.

This clonotype was seen many times. This sequence joins TRBV20-1 and TRBJ2-2; a possible D gene is TRBD1 (5 bases). V gave up 4 bases and J gave up 5 bases, with 5 bases separating them. The V gene's germline CDR1 is DFQATT and CDR2 SNEGSKA (reference sequence). This CDR3 comprises 11 residues. CDR3 DNA: TGCAGTGCTACAGGGACCGGGGAGCTGTTTTTT. This translates into CSATGTGELFF.